This T cell receptor beta chain was recorded in a study of blood T cell repertoires in COVID-19. V lost 4 bases and J lost 5, with 14 bases in between. The CDR3 has 14 amino acids. CDR1 is MNHEY and CDR2 is SVGEGT in the germline V gene. TCRdb keeps only in-frame clones here, not all; method: immunoSEQ multiplex PCR. Here the sample spans thousands of clones, 89% being singletons. The sequence came from a human donor in a cohort sampled during active COVID-19. The chain employs TRBV6-2 or TRBV6-3 and TRBJ1-1, with a possible D match to TRBD1 (6 bases). Sequenced input: peripheral blood. The CDR3 loop is CASSFGGSSTEAFF. The CDR3 nucleotides are TGTGCCAGCAGTTTTGGGGGCTCGTCGACTGAAGCTTTCTTT.